The 7 T cell receptor beta chains in this list originate from one sample, sequenced in a study of OX40 agonist ivuxolimab in advanced cancers. The method was immunoSEQ multiplex PCR; TCRdb's version includes in-frame clones alone and lacks a portion of them. The data show about 81,000 clones, 88% seen once. This material consisted of CD4+ or CD8+ T cells sorted from blood, taken in a trial of the OX40 agonist ivuxolimab. The source of these receptors is an adult with an advanced solid tumor such as melanoma, head and neck, liver or kidney cancer.

This clone was recorded a few times. The V call is TRBV7-9, the J call TRBJ1-4, with D possibly being TRBD1 (6 bases). This CDR3 spans 16 amino acids. Germline CDR1 is SEHNR and CDR2 is FQNEAQ (reference sequence). Trimming pared 1 base from V and 4 bases from J, leaving 13 bases between. Here the CDR3 reads CASSLGDGTLNEKLFF. The CDR3 DNA is TGTGCCAGCAGCTTAGGGGACGGGACACTTAATGAAAAACTGTTTTTT.

The chain carries TRBV9 and TRBJ2-7; 11 nucleotides agree with TRBD1. The CDR3 has 15 amino acids. Germline CDR1 SGDLS, CDR2 YYNGEE. The trim removed 4 bases at V and 5 bases at J, leaving 8 bases unmatched. CDR3 loop: CASSPRTGGTNEQYF. Written as DNA, the CDR3 is TGTGCCAGCAGCCCCAGGACAGGGGGCACGAACGAGCAGTACTTC.

This chain connects TRBV13 to TRBJ2-5; a weak D match, TRBD1 (6 bases). The germline V gene has CDR1 PRHDT and CDR2 FYEKMQ (reference sequence). This CDR3 is 12 amino acids long. Trimming stripped 5 bases from V and 7 bases from J, with 11 bases between. The CDR3 spells CASSPQGGTQYF. CDR3 bases: TGTGCCAGCAGCCCCCAAGGGGGGACCCAGTACTTC.

This chain links TRBV6-1 with TRBJ1-4; D is possibly TRBD1 (5 bases). Germline V gene data show CDR1 as MNHNS and CDR2 as SASEGT. The V end was cut by 6 bases, the J end by 4 bases, with 6 bases between. The CDR3 contains 12 residues. The CDR3 protein is CASRGVNEKLFF. CDR3 DNA sequence: TGTGCCAGCAGGGGGGTTAATGAAAAACTGTTTTTT.

About this clone itself: This CDR3 is missing its conserved last phenylalanine or tryptophan, likely due to a read error. CDR3 in amino acids: CASSVVDRDSPLHL. The CDR3 DNA reads TGTGCCAGCAGCGTGGTAGACAGGGATTCACCCCTCCACCTT. This chain joins TRBV5-5 and TRBJ1-6, with TRBD1 matching over 7 bases. V lost 4 bases to trimming and J lost 8 bases; unmatched junction nucleotides: 6. The CDR3 runs 14 residues. Germline V gene sequence: CDR1 SGHKS, CDR2 YYEKEE (reference sequence).

DNA for the CDR3: TGTGCCAGCAGCCAAGGAGTCGGGACCTACGAGCAGTACTTC. Protein sequence: CASSQGVGTYEQYF. The gene calls are TRBV4-2 and TRBJ2-5; possibly TRBD2 for D (5 bases). Judging by the DNA end, TRBJ2-7 fits better; the J call may be wrong. The germline V gene has CDR1 LGHNA and CDR2 YNFKEQ. The CDR3 is 14 amino acids.

The chain uses TRBV4-1 and TRBJ2-3; D remains unclear. The germline V gene has CDR1 MGHRA and CDR2 YSYEKL. V lost 2 bases to trimming and J lost 1 base, with 16 bases between them. The CDR3 is 17 residues long. In DNA form, the CDR3 reads TGCGCCAGCAGCCAAATCCCCCTCCCTCTCCGCACAGATACGCAGTATTTT. Translating it yields CASSQIPLPLRTDTQYF.